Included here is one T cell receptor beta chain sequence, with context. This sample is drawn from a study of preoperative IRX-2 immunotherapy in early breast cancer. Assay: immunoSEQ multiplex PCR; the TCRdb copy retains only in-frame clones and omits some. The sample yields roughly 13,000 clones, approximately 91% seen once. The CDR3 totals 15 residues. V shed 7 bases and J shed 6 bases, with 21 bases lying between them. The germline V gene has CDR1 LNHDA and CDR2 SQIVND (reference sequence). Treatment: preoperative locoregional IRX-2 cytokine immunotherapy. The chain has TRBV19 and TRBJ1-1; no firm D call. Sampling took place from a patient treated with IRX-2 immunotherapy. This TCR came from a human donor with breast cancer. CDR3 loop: CASNTAGGSVAEAFF. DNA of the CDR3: TGTGCCAGTAATACGGCAGGTGGGAGTGTGGCTGAAGCTTTCTTT.